Presented here are 20 T cell receptor beta chains from one specimen sequenced in a study of T cell responses to AZD1222 COVID-19 vaccine. Profiling relied on immunoSEQ multiplex PCR, and the TCRdb table lists in-frame clones only, not all of them. Altogether 56,000 or so clones are present, 75% to 90% being singletons, with the ten largest covering roughly 16%. Specimen: peripheral blood, collected on day 0 of AZD1222 vaccination. These receptors were collected from an adult in good health.

V is TRBV20-1 and J is TRBJ2-5; 7 bases map to TRBD2. In germline, CDR1 is DFQATT, CDR2 SNEGSKA (reference sequence). The CDR3 loop spans 11 amino acids. V was pared by 7 bases and J by 4 bases, with 3 bases of the junction left unmatched. CDR3 nucleotide sequence: TGCAGTGAACAGCGGGGAGAGACCCAGTACTTC. Translated, it gives CSEQRGETQYF.

The chain joins TRBV12-3 or TRBV12-4 to TRBJ1-2, with D perhaps TRBD1 (6 bases). The V end lost 5 bases, the J end lost 9 bases, and 16 bases lay between the germline ends. This CDR3 is built from 13 residues. The CDR3 sequence is CASSPNRELSYTF. The CDR3 bases are TGTGCCAGCAGTCCTAACAGGGAGTTGAGCTACACCTTC.

The chain employs TRBV27 and TRBJ2-7, with D unclear. The CDR3 has 13 residues. CDR1 and CDR2 from the germline V gene are MNHEY and SMNVEV (reference sequence). Trimming left V 3 bases short and J 4 bases short, with 10 bases between. The CDR3 spells CASSFLYGYEQYF. As DNA, the CDR3 is TGTGCCAGCAGTTTTTTGTACGGGTACGAGCAGTACTTC.

Notes on this clone: Mismatch with germline at one junction end may stem from a read error. This chain connects TRBV7-7 to TRBJ2-2; perhaps TRBD2 as D (5 bases). The CDR3 has 13 amino acids. CDR1 SSHAT and CDR2 FNYEAQ come from the germline V gene (reference sequence). CDR3 bases: TGTGCTAGCAGCTTCTCGGGGACCGGGGAGCTGTTTTTT. It encodes CASSFSGTGELFF.

This clone was found once. This chain joins TRBV7-2 and TRBJ2-1, with 15 bases aligning to TRBD2. V lost 5 bases to trimming and J lost 6 bases; unmatched junction nucleotides: 11. The CDR3 covers 18 residues. Germline values: CDR1 SGHTA, CDR2 FQGNSA. CDR3 sequence (DNA): TGTGCCAGCAGCCTCAGGACTAGCGGGGGGGCCCGGGCCAATGAGCAGTTCTTC. Protein product: CASSLRTSGGARANEQFF.

This rearrangement joins TRBV6-5 to TRBJ1-6; TRBD1 aligns across 9 bases. From germline, CDR1 is MNHEY and CDR2 SVGAGI. This CDR3 is 14 amino acids long. Losses at the gene ends were 6 bases for V and 8 bases for J; bases not matched to a gene: 5. The CDR3 nucleotides read TGTGCCAGCAGCCACCGGGACAGGGATTCACCCCTCCACTTT. Protein: CASSHRDRDSPLHF.

This chain connects TRBV19 to TRBJ1-4; perhaps TRBD1 as D (5 bases). The CDR3 length is 13 residues. Trimming left V 3 bases short and J 3 bases short, with 5 bases between. CDR1 and CDR2 (germline): LNHDA, SQIVND (reference sequence). CDR3 residues: CASSIRANEKLFF. In nucleotides, the CDR3 is TGTGCCAGTAGTATCAGGGCTAATGAAAAACTGTTTTTT. Together with reference TRBV19 and TRBJ1-4, the CDR3 gives the full variable domain: DGGITQSPKYLFRKEGQNVTLSCEQNLNHDAMYWYRQDPGQGLRLIYYSQIVNDFQKGDIAEGYSVSREKKESFPLTVTSAQKNPTAFYLCASSIRANEKLFFGSGTQLSVL.

The chain combines TRBV5-6 with TRBJ2-7; TRBD2 is a possible D gene (5 bases). Deletions cut 4 bases from V and 1 base from J, with 9 bases between. This CDR3 is built from 13 residues. The V gene's germline CDR1 is SGHDT and CDR2 YYEEEE. The CDR3 nucleotides are TGTGCCAGCAGCGCGGGTCAATCCTACGAGCAGTACTTC. Amino acids: CASSAGQSYEQYF.

The V gene is TRBV5-6, the J gene TRBJ1-2; TRBD1 matches at 10 bases. V gave up 3 bases and J gave up 6 bases; unmatched junction bases: 2. This CDR3 region has 13 residues. Germline V gene sequence: CDR1 SGHDT, CDR2 YYEEEE. The CDR3 reads CASSWGTGDGYTF. In DNA, the CDR3 is TGTGCCAGCAGCTGGGGGACAGGGGATGGCTACACCTTC. The full variable domain, with the rest looked up from reference TRBV5-6 and TRBJ1-2, is DAGVTQSPTHLIKTRGQQVTLRCSPKSGHDTVSWYQQALGQGPQFIFQYYEEEERQRGNFPDRFSGHQFPNYSSELNVNALLLGDSALYLCASSWGTGDGYTFGSGTRLTVV.

This clone was recorded once. The chain employs TRBV4-1 and TRBJ2-1; TRBD2 matches 7 bases. V lost 0 bases and J lost 4; bases outside the gene matches: 6. The CDR3 extends over 16 amino acids. CDR1 is MGHRA, CDR2 YSYEKL, per germline. The DNA for the CDR3 is TGCGCCAGCAGCCAAGATAGAGGGACTACTTACAATGAGCAGTTCTTC. It is translated as CASSQDRGTTYNEQFF.

This chain joins TRBV5-1 and TRBJ2-1; 9 bases are shared with TRBD1. Per the germline V gene, CDR1 is SGHRS and CDR2 is YFSETQ. The CDR3 has 15 residues. The J segment lost 3 bases and the V segment lost 5 bases, leaving 6 bases of the junction unmatched. The CDR3 DNA reads as TGCGCCAGCAGTCCACAGGGGGCCCGCTACAATGAGCAGTTCTTC. Translating it yields CASSPQGARYNEQFF. Full variable domain (missing parts from reference TRBV5-1 and TRBJ2-1): KAGVTQTPRYLIKTRGQQVTLSCSPISGHRSVSWYQQTPGQGLQFLFEYFSETQRNKGNFPGRFSGRQFSNSRSEMNVSTLELGDSALYLCASSPQGARYNEQFFGPGTRLTVL.

The chain couples TRBV5-1 to TRBJ1-2; D gene ambiguous. Germline CDR1 is SGHRS and CDR2 is YFSETQ. The CDR3 covers 13 residues. The V end lost 0 bases, the J end lost 5 bases, and 8 bases lay between the germline ends. The CDR3 spells CASSLELGYGYTF. The CDR3 DNA is TGCGCCAGCAGCTTGGAATTGGGTTATGGCTACACCTTC.

The chain employs TRBV30 and TRBJ1-5; D gene uncertain. The V gene's germline CDR1 is GTSNPN and CDR2 SVGIG (reference sequence). V lost 5 bases and J lost 3, with 11 bases in between. The CDR3 length is 13 residues. The CDR3 protein is CAWSAGYNQPQHF. As DNA, the CDR3 is TGTGCCTGGTCTGCGGGTTACAATCAGCCCCAGCATTTT.

This chain uses TRBV27 with TRBJ2-3; D might be TRBD1 or TRBD2, each matching 5 bases. The germline V and J ends were trimmed by 7 bases and 2 bases, with 13 bases remaining between them. This CDR3 spans 14 amino acids. Germline CDR1 is MNHEY and CDR2 is SMNVEV (reference sequence). CDR3 bases: TGTGCCAGCACACCGGGGCGGTACACAGATACGCAGTATTTT. Translation gives CASTPGRYTDTQYF.

V and J are TRBV3-1 (or the pseudogene TRBV3-2) and TRBJ1-2, with D maybe TRBD1 (5 bases). Trimming removed 7 bases from V and 7 bases from J, with 10 bases in between. The CDR3 consists of 11 residues. Germline CDR1 and CDR2: LGHDT and YNNKEL (reference sequence). The CDR3 DNA reads TGTGCCAGCACCCGGGGGGGTGGCTACACCTTC. It yields the protein CASTRGGGYTF.

The chain combines TRBV3-1 (or the pseudogene TRBV3-2) with TRBJ1-3; 7 bases fit TRBD1. V trimming: 4 bases; J trimming: 0 bases; junction bases outside the gene matches: 12. This CDR3 region has 18 residues. The germline CDR1 and CDR2 sequences are LGHDT and YNNKEL (reference sequence). The CDR3 region is CASSLRFIQGSSGNTIYF. CDR3 sequence (DNA): TGTGCCAGCAGCCTTCGATTTATACAGGGGTCCTCTGGAAACACCATATATTTT.

This clone has only one observation. The chain recombines TRBV27 with TRBJ1-5; 10 bases map to TRBD1. In germline, CDR1 is MNHEY, CDR2 SMNVEV (reference sequence). CDR3 length equals 13 residues. Losses at the gene ends were 8 bases for V and 5 bases for J; bases not matched to a gene: 3. DNA of the CDR3: TGTGCCAGCGGGACAGGGGCGTATCAGCCCCAGCATTTT. Translating it yields CASGTGAYQPQHF.

The chain uses TRBV10-3 and TRBJ2-7, with D unclear. The length of the CDR3 is 14 residues. Trimming shortened V by 2 bases and J by 4 bases, and 12 bases separated the two germline ends. CDR1 is ENHRY and CDR2 is SYGVKD in the germline V gene. The CDR3 DNA reads as TGTGCCATCAGTGAGAGGGCGAGAGTGTACGAGCAGTACTTC. It specifies CAISERARVYEQYF.

The rearrangement joins TRBV6-1 to TRBJ1-3; unclear D gene. The germline V gene has CDR1 MNHNS and CDR2 SASEGT. Trimming took 3 bases from V and 4 from J, leaving 10 bases between them. The CDR3 sequence is 14 residues long. CDR3 in DNA: TGTGCCAGCAGTGAGACCTCCCCCGGAAACACCATATATTTT. Encoded protein: CASSETSPGNTIYF.

The rearrangement uses TRBV5-5 and TRBJ2-4; D not certain. The V and J ends lost 0 bases and 10 bases respectively, with 14 bases between them. CDR3 length: 14 residues. Germline V gives CDR1 SGHKS, CDR2 YYEKEE (reference sequence). This CDR3 reads CASSLVGGVRIQYF. In DNA form, the CDR3 reads TGTGCCAGCAGCTTGGTTGGCGGAGTTAGGATTCAGTACTTC. The full variable domain, completed using reference TRBV5-5 and TRBJ2-4, is DAGVTQSPTHLIKTRGQQVTLRCSPISGHKSVSWYQQVLGQGPQFIFQYYEKEERGRGNFPDRFSARQFPNYSSELNVNALLLGDSALYLCASSLVGGVRIQYFGAGTRLSVL.